Following are 14 T cell receptor beta chains from one sample sequenced in a study of blood T cell dynamics during melanoma immunotherapy. Documented time point: week 3, after first cycle of checkpoint inhibitor. Sequencing was performed with immunoSEQ multiplex PCR; in TCRdb, only in-frame clones are kept and a portion is missing. This sample has under 20,000 clones; about 85% occur once, and the top ten carry roughly 7.1%. Sequencing was performed on blood, taken from a patient treated with checkpoint blockade. Receptors were obtained from a human donor with melanoma.

The V gene is TRBV28, the J gene TRBJ2-7; the D gene is possibly TRBD2 (5 bases). This CDR3 region has 14 residues. The V and J ends lost 3 bases and 3 bases respectively, with 12 bases between them. CDR1 MDHEN and CDR2 SYDVKM come from the germline V gene. The CDR3 loop reads CASSFRGDGYEQYF. Here the CDR3 DNA reads TGTGCCAGCAGTTTCCGGGGAGACGGCTACGAGCAGTACTTC.

The chain joins TRBV19 to TRBJ1-4, with a tentative D call TRBD1 (5 bases). Germline CDR1 is LNHDA and CDR2 is SQIVND (reference sequence). This CDR3 spans 15 amino acids. V lost 6 bases, J lost 0 bases, and 11 bases lay in between. As DNA, the CDR3 is TGTGCCAGTAGGGGAACGGGGCCAACTAATGAAAAACTGTTTTTT. Protein product: CASRGTGPTNEKLFF.

The DNA of the CDR3 is TGTGCCAGCAGTCACAATGGATGGGAGATGAAGGCCAAAAACATTCAGTACTTC. It is translated as CASSHNGWEMKAKNIQYF. V gene TRBV28 combines with J gene TRBJ2-4; D is perhaps TRBD2 (5 bases). CDR3 size: 18 residues. Between the trimmed V and J ends, which lost 5 bases and 1 base, there was a span of 21 bases. CDR1 and CDR2 from the germline V gene are MDHEN and SYDVKM.

The chain is built from TRBV5-8 and TRBJ2-7; tentative D call: TRBD2 (5 bases). V was shortened by 4 bases and J by 6 bases, with 14 bases between the two germline ends. CDR3 length: 13 residues. Germline V gene lookup returns CDR1 SGHTS and CDR2 YDEGEE. In DNA form, the CDR3 reads TGTGCCAGCAGCCTTACTAGACGGGCCGAGCAGTACTTC. Its translation: CASSLTRRAEQYF.

The chain combines TRBV4-1 with TRBJ1-5; no definite D call. The CDR3 length is 14 residues. Germline V gives CDR1 MGHRA, CDR2 YSYEKL. Trimming cost V 0 bases and J 4 bases, with 7 bases left between them. The CDR3 region has the DNA TGCGCCAGCAGCCAAGAAGGGATAAATCAGCCCCAGCATTTT. This codes for CASSQEGINQPQHF.

This rearrangement joins TRBV29-1 to TRBJ1-5; tentatively, D is TRBD1 (6 bases). The CDR3 extends over 14 amino acids. The V end was cut by 6 bases, the J end by 5 bases, with 17 bases between. Germline V CDR1 and CDR2: SQVTM, ANQGSEA. The CDR3 sequence: CSVGGSDSDQPQHF. The DNA for the CDR3 is TGCAGCGTCGGGGGGTCGGACAGCGATCAGCCCCAGCATTTT.

V usage is TRBV21-1 and J usage is TRBJ1-5; TRBD1, the table's D call, lacks a check against the DNA. TRBV21-1 is given as a pseudogene. This CDR3 region has 19 residues. The CDR3 DNA is TGTGCCAGCAGCAAAAATCGGGACAGAATAAAAGATAGCAATCAGCCCCAGCATTTT. It specifies CASSKNRDRIKDSNQPQHF.

This rearrangement joins TRBV2 to TRBJ2-5; 7 nucleotides match TRBD1. The CDR3 length is 12 residues. The V and J ends lost 6 bases and 14 bases, in that order; junction bases with no gene match: 12. In germline, CDR1 is SNHLY, CDR2 FYNNEI. In DNA, the CDR3 is TGTGCCAGCAGAGTTACAGGGGACCGGCTATACTTC. Translating gives CASRVTGDRLYF.

V is TRBV21-1 and J is TRBJ2-7; the table assigns TRBD2, which was not confirmed against the DNA. TRBV21-1 is flagged as a pseudogene. CDR3 length: 14 residues. Here the CDR3 DNA reads TGTGCCAGCAGCATATGGAGGGGCTCCTACGAGCAGTACTTC. Its protein is CASSIWRGSYEQYF.

CDR3 sequence reads: CASSPPVAGAFADTQYF. The CDR3 DNA sequence: TGTGCCAGCTCACCACCGGTTGCAGGGGCCTTTGCAGATACGCAGTATTTT. The chain carries TRBV18 and TRBJ2-3, with D tentatively TRBD1 (6 bases). The CDR3 loop spans 17 amino acids. Germline CDR1 and CDR2: KGHSH and LQKENI. V was cut by 0 bases and J by 4 bases, with 17 bases left in between.

The chain couples TRBV10-3 to TRBJ1-1; D not certain. Germline assignment: CDR1 ENHRY and CDR2 SYGVKD. The ends were cut back, 9 bases at V and 2 bases at J, with 10 bases in the middle. CDR3 size: 12 residues. CDR3 residues: CAILTDNTEAFF. The CDR3 region has the DNA TGTGCCATTCTGACCGATAACACTGAAGCTTTCTTT.

The V call is TRBV28, the J call TRBJ2-7; D is possibly TRBD2 (5 bases). The ends were cut back, 2 bases at V and 1 base at J, with 12 bases in the middle. This CDR3 comprises 15 residues. Germline-derived CDR1 and CDR2 are MDHEN and SYDVKM. CDR3: CASSLGRTSSYEQYF. The CDR3 DNA reads TGTGCCAGCAGTTTAGGCAGGACTTCTTCCTACGAGCAGTACTTC.

The genes are TRBV27 and TRBJ2-7; the D call may be TRBD1 or TRBD2 (7 bases each). Trimming left V 3 bases short and J 6 bases short, with 15 bases between. Germline V lookup: CDR1 MNHEY, CDR2 SMNVEV (reference sequence). The CDR3 covers 14 residues. The CDR3 sequence: CASSLGGTAAEQYF. The CDR3 DNA sequence: TGTGCCAGCAGTTTGGGAGGGACAGCCGCCGAGCAGTACTTC.

The genes are TRBV6-1 and TRBJ1-3; a possible D gene is TRBD1 (5 bases). Germline V gene data show CDR1 as MNHNS and CDR2 as SASEGT. The CDR3 has 15 residues. V lost 8 bases and J lost 0, with 14 bases in between. The CDR3 bases are TGTGCCAGCGAGACGAAGACAGCCTCTGGAAACACCATATATTTT. This codes for CASETKTASGNTIYF.